This T cell receptor (beta chain) was documented in a study of blood T cell repertoires in COVID-19. Study-wide background: T cells, B-cell-depleted T cells, or PBMCs supplied cDNA or gDNA.

The CDR3 has 17 amino acids. CDR1 GTSNPN and CDR2 SVGIG come from the germline V gene (reference sequence). With V trimmed by 1 base and J by 2 bases, 6 bases remained unmatched. Original data processing: Amplification of reference gene primers was used by the study to estimate nucleated cell counts. Only in-frame clones appear in the TCRdb table, and some are missing; sequencing was by immunoSEQ multiplex PCR. Clone size and V and J calls were adopted from that table, with D and trimming inferred from the DNA. The sample consists of approximately 220,000 clones, around 92% of them appearing once. Participants, roughly 18 to 100 years old, spanned 24 US areas. Each participant's cohort was designated according to participant-reported clinical history.

The chain is built from TRBV30 and TRBJ1-4, with TRBD1 matching 11 bases. This receptor was obtained from a woman in her thirties with acute COVID-19. The sequencing sample was made of PBMCs or T cells enriched from blood (not recorded which). CDR3: CAWSGGQGALTNEKLFF. The CDR3 DNA sequence: TGTGCCTGGAGTGGTGGACAGGGGGCGCTTACTAATGAAAAACTGTTTTTT.